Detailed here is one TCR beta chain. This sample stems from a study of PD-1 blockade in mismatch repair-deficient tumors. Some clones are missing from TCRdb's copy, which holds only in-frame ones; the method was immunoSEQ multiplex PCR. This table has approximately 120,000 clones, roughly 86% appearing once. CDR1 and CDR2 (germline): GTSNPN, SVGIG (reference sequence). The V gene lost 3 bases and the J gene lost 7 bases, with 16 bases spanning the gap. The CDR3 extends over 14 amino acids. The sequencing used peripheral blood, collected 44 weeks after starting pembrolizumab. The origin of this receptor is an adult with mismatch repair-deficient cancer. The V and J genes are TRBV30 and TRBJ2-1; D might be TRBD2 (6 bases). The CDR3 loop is CAWSRGRFRNEQFF. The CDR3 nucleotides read TGTGCCTGGAGCCGAGGGAGGTTCCGTAATGAGCAGTTCTTC. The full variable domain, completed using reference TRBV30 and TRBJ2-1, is SQTIHQWPATLVQPVGSPLSLECTVEGTSNPNLYWYRQAAGRGLQLLFYSVGIGQISSEVPQNLSASRPQDRQFILSSKKLLLSDSGFYLCAWSRGRFRNEQFFGPGTRLTVL.